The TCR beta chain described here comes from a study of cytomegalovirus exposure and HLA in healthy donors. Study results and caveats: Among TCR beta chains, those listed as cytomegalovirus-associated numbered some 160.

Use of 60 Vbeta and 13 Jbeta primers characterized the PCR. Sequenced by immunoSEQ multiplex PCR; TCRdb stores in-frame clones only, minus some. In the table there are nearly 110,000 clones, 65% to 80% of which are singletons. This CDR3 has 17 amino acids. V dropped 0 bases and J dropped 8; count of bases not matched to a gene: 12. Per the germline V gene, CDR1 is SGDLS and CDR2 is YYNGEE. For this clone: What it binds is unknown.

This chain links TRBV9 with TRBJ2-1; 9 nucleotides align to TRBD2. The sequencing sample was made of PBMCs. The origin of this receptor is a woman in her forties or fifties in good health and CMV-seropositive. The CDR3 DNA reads TGTGCCAGCAGCGTAGGTGAAAGTTGGCTAGCGGGGTATGAGCAGTTCTTC. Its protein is CASSVGESWLAGYEQFF.